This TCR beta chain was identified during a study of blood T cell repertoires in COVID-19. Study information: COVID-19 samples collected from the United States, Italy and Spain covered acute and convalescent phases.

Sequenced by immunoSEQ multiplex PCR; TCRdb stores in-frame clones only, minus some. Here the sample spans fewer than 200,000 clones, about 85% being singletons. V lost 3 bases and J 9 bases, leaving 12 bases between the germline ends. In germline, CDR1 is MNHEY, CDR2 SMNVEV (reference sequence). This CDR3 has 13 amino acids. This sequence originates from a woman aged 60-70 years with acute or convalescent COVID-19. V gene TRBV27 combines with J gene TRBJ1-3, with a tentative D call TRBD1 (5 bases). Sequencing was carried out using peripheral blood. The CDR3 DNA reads TGTGCCAGCAGTTTCCAGGGCTCAGGCACCATATATTTT. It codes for CASSFQGSGTIYF.